The clone carrying this T cell receptor beta chain has more than one count but fewer than ten. No antigen is known for it. The source of the sample is a study of CD8+ T cells in alopecia areata. The sample's treatment: oral pan-JAK inhibitor, 5-10 mg twice daily. cDNA prepared by RNA extraction and subsequent reverse transcription served as the template for sequencing. Assay used: immunoSEQ multiplex PCR; TCRdb lists only in-frame clones, some missing. The data hold approximately 200,000 clones, with roughly three fifths observed a single time. Germline values: CDR1 SNHLY, CDR2 FYNNEI. This CDR3 is built from 12 residues. The V end lost 3 bases, the J end lost 4 bases, and 6 bases lay between the germline ends. Notes on the study in general: Many expanded lesional clones stayed in scalp and blood while on tofacitinib.

This TCR was recovered from a human donor with alopecia areata. The V and J genes are TRBV2 and TRBJ2-5; no definite D call. The material was CD4+ T cells sorted from blood, obtained at week 4, from a patient treated with tofacitinib. DNA for the CDR3: TGTGCCAGCAGTGACTCGTCAGAGACCCAGTACTTC. The encoded protein is CASSDSSETQYF. The whole variable domain, filled in from reference TRBV2 and TRBJ2-5, reads EPEVTQTPSHQVTQMGQEVILRCVPISNHLYFYWYRQILGQKVEFLVSFYNNEISEKSEIFDDQFSVERPDGSNFTLKIRSTKLEDSAMYFCASSDSSETQYFGPGTRLLVL.